The 26 T cell receptor beta chains below all came from one sample that was sequenced in a study of memory CD4+ T cells and cytomegalovirus serostatus (dated by TCRdb to between 2019 and 2020). Libraries were prepared through the immunoSEQ multiplex PCR assay. TCRdb limited this immuneACCESS table to in-frame rearrangements with V and J called. A share of clones is missing; checked studies link under half to unresolved V genes, and the rest is unexplained. The sample table holds about 73,000 clones, of which under 80% were seen once. Clones ranked in the top ten supply 2.5% to 3% of the sample. A FACSAria II was used to sort memory CD4+ T cells, defined as single viable CD3+CD4+CD8-CD45RO+ cells. Sequenced: memory CD4+ T cells from blood. These receptors were collected from an adult in good health and CMV-seropositive.

In its sample, this clone was seen once. The chain joins TRBV12-5 to TRBJ2-5; D may be TRBD1 (6 bases). V gave up 1 base and J gave up 1 base, with 7 bases separating them. Germline V CDR1 and CDR2: LGHNT, FRNRAP. The CDR3 totals 14 residues. CDR3 DNA: TGTGCTAGTGGTTTGGGGGACATCCAAGAGACCCAGTACTTC. Its protein product is CASGLGDIQETQYF.

Only a few counts were recorded for this clone. The chain links TRBV11-3 to TRBJ1-1; D not resolved. CDR3 length equals 14 residues. Germline loops: CDR1 SGHNT, CDR2 YENEEA. V was cut by 7 bases and J by 1 base, with 13 bases left in between. CDR3 loop: CASTPGNRNTEAFF. CDR3 bases: TGTGCCAGCACCCCTGGAAACAGGAACACTGAAGCTTTCTTT.

This clone appeared a single time. The CDR3 DNA follows: TGTGCCAGCAGCGGGGGGACAGGGAGGAACACTGAAGCTTTCTTT. It yields the protein CASSGGTGRNTEAFF. The J gene is TRBJ1-1, the V gene TRBV5-4, with 9 bases lining up with TRBD1. Trimming took 4 bases from V and 1 from J; bases not matched to a gene: 5. The CDR3 length is 15 residues. CDR1 and CDR2 (germline): SGHNT, YYREEE (reference sequence).

The rearrangement uses TRBV28 and TRBJ2-3; D unclear. The germline gives CDR1 MDHEN, CDR2 SYDVKM. The V and J ends lost 10 bases and 3 bases respectively, with 8 bases between them. This CDR3 contains 11 residues. CDR3 DNA: TGTGCCACCAAGTGGACAGATACGCAGTATTTT. This encodes CATKWTDTQYF.

The chain is built from TRBV2 and TRBJ1-5; D unclear. Germline-derived CDR1 and CDR2 are SNHLY and FYNNEI. V lost 5 bases and J lost 2, with 10 bases in between. The CDR3 contains 14 residues. For the CDR3, the DNA is TGTGCCAGCAGTTCCTTCACGGGCAATCAGCCCCAGCATTTT. Its translation is CASSSFTGNQPQHF.

This sequence joins TRBV14 and TRBJ1-1; no clear D gene. The CDR3 contains 13 residues. Germline CDR1 reads SGHDN; CDR2 reads FVKESK. V lost 4 bases and J 1 base, leaving 7 bases between the germline ends. CDR3 coding DNA: TGTGCCAGCAGCCTCAATAGGAACACTGAAGCTTTCTTT. Protein product: CASSLNRNTEAFF.

The V and J genes are TRBV6-6 and TRBJ1-1; unclear D gene. Germline V gives CDR1 MNHNY, CDR2 SVGAGI (reference sequence). This CDR3 has 13 residues. V was clipped by 0 bases and J by 10 bases, with 12 bases between them. The CDR3 sequence: CASSYSTPGLAFF. CDR3 in DNA: TGTGCCAGCAGTTACTCGACGCCCGGGCTAGCTTTCTTT.

This clone was seen only a few times. The chain employs TRBV30 and TRBJ2-1; TRBD1 might be the D (5 bases). The germline V gene encodes CDR1 GTSNPN and CDR2 SVGIG (reference sequence). Trimming shortened V by 0 bases and J by 4 bases, and 7 bases separated the two germline ends. CDR3 size: 13 residues. For the CDR3, the DNA is TGTGCCTGGAGTGTAAGGGGATACAATGAGCAGTTCTTC. This gives the protein CAWSVRGYNEQFF.

V and J are TRBV7-2 and TRBJ1-5; possibly TRBD1 for D (5 bases). This CDR3 region has 15 residues. V lost 0 bases and J 6 bases, leaving 12 bases between the germline ends. Germline assignment: CDR1 SGHTA and CDR2 FQGNSA. The CDR3 nucleotides read TGTGCCAGCAGCTTAGCCCCAGTGGGGGTTCAGCCCCAGCATTTT. Translating it yields CASSLAPVGVQPQHF.

The rearrangement uses TRBV2 and TRBJ2-5; a weak D match, TRBD2 (5 bases). CDR3 length: 15 residues. The ends were cut back, 9 bases at V and 4 bases at J, with 21 bases in the middle. Germline V gives CDR1 SNHLY, CDR2 FYNNEI. CDR3 loop: CASGQERQRIETQYF. CDR3 nucleotide sequence: TGTGCCAGTGGTCAGGAGCGGCAGAGAATAGAGACCCAGTACTTC.

This rearrangement joins TRBV5-8 to TRBJ1-1; D is unclear. CDR1 SGHTS and CDR2 YDEGEE come from the germline V gene. There are 13 residues in the CDR3. Trimming stripped 2 bases from V and 11 bases from J, with 16 bases between. CDR3 nucleotides: TGTGCCAGCAGCTTTGGGTTGGGTTTTGGGGCTTTCTTT. This translates into CASSFGLGFGAFF.

The chain recombines TRBV9 with TRBJ1-2, with unresolved D. The CDR3 loop spans 13 amino acids. Germline V gives CDR1 SGDLS, CDR2 YYNGEE. With 4 bases removed from V and 6 bases from J, the gap between germline ends came to 13 bases. DNA of the CDR3: TGTGCCAGCAGCCCCCCCCCGGGTGATGGCTACACCTTC. Translating gives CASSPPPGDGYTF.

By share, this clone counts as medium-sized. This chain uses TRBV11-2 with TRBJ1-1; no firm D call. CDR3 length equals 15 residues. Per germline, CDR1 SGHAT and CDR2 FQNNGV. V shed 4 bases and J shed 8 bases, with 20 bases lying between them. Here the CDR3 reads CASSSSPWAGLEAFF. CDR3 nucleotide sequence: TGTGCCAGCAGCTCCTCCCCCTGGGCTGGACTCGAAGCTTTCTTT.

The CDR3 protein is CASPESASGLNEQFF. CDR3 DNA: TGTGCCAGCCCGGAGTCGGCCTCTGGCCTGAATGAGCAGTTCTTC. The J gene is TRBJ2-1, the V gene TRBV2; no firm D call. The CDR3 sequence is 15 residues long. CDR1 is SNHLY and CDR2 is FYNNEI in the germline V gene. Trimming cost V 8 bases and J 7 bases, with 21 bases left between them.

The chain uses TRBV4-3 and TRBJ1-5; no definite D call. V lost 0 bases to trimming and J lost 2 bases, with 2 bases between them. Germline lookup yields CDR1 LGHNA and CDR2 YSLEER. This CDR3 comprises 13 residues. The CDR3, as DNA: TGCGCCAGCAGCCAAGATGGCAATCAGCCCCAGCATTTT. Its translation: CASSQDGNQPQHF.

J is TRBJ1-5 and V is TRBV30; D not certain. This CDR3 is built from 16 residues. Trimming left V 3 bases short and J 2 bases short, with 17 bases between. Germline CDR1 reads GTSNPN; CDR2 reads SVGIG (reference sequence). This chain's CDR3 is CAWSPPHVLGNQPQHF. The CDR3 DNA reads TGTGCCTGGAGCCCCCCCCATGTTTTGGGCAATCAGCCCCAGCATTTT.

V and J are TRBV7-9 and TRBJ2-7; D possibly uses TRBD1 or TRBD2 (5 bases each). From germline, CDR1 is SEHNR and CDR2 FQNEAQ (reference sequence). The CDR3 runs 15 residues. Between the trimmed V and J ends, which lost 1 base and 7 bases, there was a span of 17 bases. This CDR3 is CASSLVAGSRVEQYF. The CDR3 bases are TGTGCCAGCAGCTTAGTGGCAGGGAGTCGGGTAGAGCAGTACTTC.

The rearrangement joins TRBV18 to TRBJ2-7, with TRBD2 matching 11 bases. V was pared by 5 bases and J by 5 bases, with 11 bases of the junction left unmatched. The CDR3 length is 16 residues. The germline V gene has CDR1 KGHSH and CDR2 LQKENI. The CDR3 region is CASSAELAGDGHEQYV. Written as DNA, the CDR3 is TGTGCCAGCTCAGCAGAACTAGCGGGAGATGGTCACGAGCAGTACGTC.

V is TRBV5-6 and J is TRBJ2-7, with D possibly TRBD1 on 7 matching bases. The CDR3 consists of 16 residues. Germline CDR1 reads SGHDT; CDR2 reads YYEEEE. The ends were cut back, 4 bases at V and 7 bases at J, with 24 bases in the middle. The CDR3 bases are TGTGCCAGCAGCCTCCGGGACAGACTAGTGAGGGGGGAGCAGTACGTC. Translated, it gives CASSLRDRLVRGEQYV.

A few counts support this clone. An end of the junction does not agree with germline; a read error may underlie this. This chain connects TRBV28 to TRBJ1-3; no firm D call. The CDR3 has 12 residues. Germline CDR1 and CDR2: MDHEN and SYDVKM. DNA for the CDR3: TGTGCCAGCAGACTCTCTAGAAACACCATATATTTT. Its protein is CASRLSRNTIYF.

The chain recombines TRBV19 with TRBJ2-5; tentatively, D is TRBD1 or TRBD2 (5 bases each). Germline V CDR1 and CDR2: LNHDA, SQIVND (reference sequence). Trimming removed 5 bases from V and 4 bases from J, with 20 bases in between. CDR3 length equals 16 residues. Here the CDR3 reads CASSPGARGVGETQYF. In nucleotides, the CDR3 is TGTGCCAGTAGTCCCGGGGCAAGAGGCGTCGGAGAGACCCAGTACTTC.

This clone has more than one count but fewer than ten. The chain couples TRBV27 to TRBJ1-1, with D perhaps matching TRBD1 (6 bases). The CDR3 extends over 13 amino acids. V was shortened by 6 bases and J by 6 bases, with 14 bases between the two germline ends. Germline CDR1 is MNHEY and CDR2 is SMNVEV (reference sequence). CDR3 in amino acids: CASRTQGNAEAFF. Here the CDR3 DNA reads TGTGCCAGCAGGACACAGGGAAACGCTGAAGCTTTCTTT.

The CDR3 loop reads CASSLDSTEAYEQYV. The CDR3 DNA reads TGTGCCAGCAGCTTAGACTCCACCGAAGCCTACGAGCAGTACGTC. This chain connects TRBV11-3 to TRBJ2-7, with D unclear. V lost 0 bases, J lost 2 bases, and 11 bases lay in between. Germline V CDR1 and CDR2: SGHNT, YENEEA. CDR3 length: 15 residues.

This clone has just one count. In DNA, the CDR3 is TGCAGCGTTGAAGATTACGCGGGAGGGAAGGAGACCCAGTACTTC. Translated: CSVEDYAGGKETQYF. This chain connects TRBV29-1 to TRBJ2-5; 9 bases map to TRBD2. The CDR3 totals 15 residues. The germline gives CDR1 SQVTM, CDR2 ANQGSEA. J lost 5 bases, V lost 0 bases, and 7 bases had no gene match.

The chain links TRBV16 to TRBJ2-5, with a possible D match to TRBD1 (5 bases). V was shortened by 2 bases and J by 1 base, with 8 bases between the two germline ends. CDR1 is KGHSY, CDR2 FQNENV, per germline. The CDR3 is 14 residues long. The CDR3 sequence: CASSQLRGQETQYF. The CDR3, as DNA: TGTGCCAGCAGCCAACTAAGGGGCCAAGAGACCCAGTACTTC. The whole variable domain, remainder taken from reference TRBV16 and TRBJ2-5, is GEEVAQTPKHLVRGEGQKAKLYCAPIKGHSYVFWYQQVLKNEFKFLISFQNENVFDETGMPKERFSAKCLPNSPCSLEIQATKLEDSAVYFCASSQLRGQETQYFGPGTRLLVL.

This clone was counted between two and nine times. The chain couples TRBV5-1 to TRBJ2-2, with a possible D match to TRBD1 (5 bases). CDR1 is SGHRS, CDR2 YFSETQ, per germline. The CDR3 contains 15 residues. V lost 7 bases, J lost 6 bases, and 19 bases lay in between. Here the CDR3 DNA reads TGCGCCAGCCGTGGTGAAAGGGGTCAATCCGGGGAGCTGTTTTTT. Amino acids: CASRGERGQSGELFF. The full variable domain, rest sourced from reference TRBV5-1 and TRBJ2-2, is KAGVTQTPRYLIKTRGQQVTLSCSPISGHRSVSWYQQTPGQGLQFLFEYFSETQRNKGNFPGRFSGRQFSNSRSEMNVSTLELGDSALYLCASRGERGQSGELFFGEGSRLTVL.